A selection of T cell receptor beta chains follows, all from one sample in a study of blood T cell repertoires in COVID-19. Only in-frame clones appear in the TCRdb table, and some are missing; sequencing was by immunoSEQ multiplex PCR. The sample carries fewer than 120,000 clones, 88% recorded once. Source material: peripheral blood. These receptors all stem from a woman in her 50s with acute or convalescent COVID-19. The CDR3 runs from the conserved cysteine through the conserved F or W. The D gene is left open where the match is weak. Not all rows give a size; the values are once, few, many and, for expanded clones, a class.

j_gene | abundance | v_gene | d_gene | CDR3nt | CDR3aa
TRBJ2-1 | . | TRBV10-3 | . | TGTGCCATCGGGTCGGGGACAGAGCAGTTCTTC | CAIGSGTEQFF
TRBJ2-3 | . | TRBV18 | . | TGTGCCAGCTCACCTCTAGAACGCACAGATACGCAGTATTTT | CASSPLERTDTQYF
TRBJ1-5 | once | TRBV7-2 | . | TGTGCCAGCAGCGCCTCCAGGATTAGCAATCAGCCCCAGCATTTT | CASSASRISNQPQHF
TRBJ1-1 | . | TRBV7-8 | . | TGTGCCAGCAGCTTATTCGGGGGGCAACGAGGAACTGAAGCTTTCTTT | CASSLFGGQRGTEAFF
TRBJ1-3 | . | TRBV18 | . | TGTGCCAGCTCACCACCGGGAGCTAGGTTCTCTGGAAACACCATATATTTT | CASSPPGARFSGNTIYF
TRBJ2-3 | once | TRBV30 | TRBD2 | TGTGCCTGGAACCAAGATGGTGGACTAGCGGGAATCTCCGATACGCAGTATTTT | CAWNQDGGLAGISDTQYF
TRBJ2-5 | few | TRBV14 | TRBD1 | TGTGCCAGCAGCCAAGGGACAGGGGTGCCAGCGGTCGAGACCCAGTACTTC | CASSQGTGVPAVETQYF
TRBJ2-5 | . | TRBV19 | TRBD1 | TGTGCCAGTAGTATACAGCAGGGGGCGGGGGAGACCCAGTACTTC | CASSIQQGAGETQYF
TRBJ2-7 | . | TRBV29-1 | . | TGCAGCGTTGGCGTTCGAGCCCCCGAAGAGCAGTACTTC | CSVGVRAPEEQYF
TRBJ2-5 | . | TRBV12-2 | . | TGTGCAAGTCACAAAACCAGGGTCCAAGAGACCCAGTACTTC | CASHKTRVQETQYF
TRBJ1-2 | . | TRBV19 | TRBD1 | TGTGCCAGTAGAAACAGGGGAAACTATGGCTACACCTTC | CASRNRGNYGYTF
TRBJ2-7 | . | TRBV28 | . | TGTGCCAGCAGTTTAGGGGGCAGAGCCTACGAGCAGTACTTC | CASSLGGRAYEQYF
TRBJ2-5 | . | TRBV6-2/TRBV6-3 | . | TGTGCCAGCAGCCCCAGACTTAGGGGTGAAGAGACCCAGTACTTC | CASSPRLRGEETQYF
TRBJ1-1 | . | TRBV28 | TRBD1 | TGTGCCAGCAGTCCAACCCTTGACAGGGGCCAGAACACTGAAGCTTTCTTT | CASSPTLDRGQNTEAFF
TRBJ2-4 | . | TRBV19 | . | TGTGCCAGTAGTATTGCGTTCAACCTAGCCAAAAACATTCAGTACTTC | CASSIAFNLAKNIQYF
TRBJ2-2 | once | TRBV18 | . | TGTGCCAGCTCGGGGACAATCTACACCGGGGAGCTGTTTTTT | CASSGTIYTGELFF
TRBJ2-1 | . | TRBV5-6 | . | TGTGCCAGCAGCCTGGACTTCTCCAATGAGCAGTTCTTC | CASSLDFSNEQFF
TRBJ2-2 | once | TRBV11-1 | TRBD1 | TGTGCCAGCAGCCGCGGACAGGGGGCGGCCGGGGAGCTGTTTTTT | CASSRGQGAAGELFF
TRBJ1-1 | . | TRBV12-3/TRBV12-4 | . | TGTGCCAGCAGTCTAGAAGGGGCAGCTTTCTTT | CASSLEGAAFF
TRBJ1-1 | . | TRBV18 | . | TGTGCCAGCTCACCGGACCCGGGGGGGAACACTGAAGCTTTCTTT | CASSPDPGGNTEAFF
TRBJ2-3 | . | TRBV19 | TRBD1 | TGTGCCAGTAGTTATGCCGGGACAGGGAATTTTGCAGATACGCAGTATTTT | CASSYAGTGNFADTQYF
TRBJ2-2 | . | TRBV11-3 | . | TGTGCCAGCAGCTTAACTCGCACCGGGGAGCTGTTTTTT | CASSLTRTGELFF
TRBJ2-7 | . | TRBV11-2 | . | TGTGCCAGCAGCTCGGACTACTACGAGCAGTACTTC | CASSSDYYEQYF
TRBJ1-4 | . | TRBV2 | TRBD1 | TGTGCCAGCACCCTAGGGACAGGGGCTAATGAAAAACTGTTTTTT | CASTLGTGANEKLFF
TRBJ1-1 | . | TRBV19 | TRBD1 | TGTGCCAGTAGCTCCACAGGGGGGGCGAACACTGAAGCTTTCTTT | CASSSTGGANTEAFF
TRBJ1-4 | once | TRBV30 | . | TGTGCCTGGAGCCGGGAGCGCACTAATGAAAAACTGTTTTTT | CAWSRERTNEKLFF
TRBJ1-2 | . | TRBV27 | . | TGTGCCAGCAGTTCAAACAACGTAGGCTACACCTTC | CASSSNNVGYTF
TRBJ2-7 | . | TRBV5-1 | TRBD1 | TGCGCCAGCAGCCTGGGACAGGGTTTATCCTACGAGCAGTACTTC | CASSLGQGLSYEQYF
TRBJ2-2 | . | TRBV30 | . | TGTGCCTGGTCCCCGGGACAGAACACCGGGGAGCTGTTTTTT | CAWSPGQNTGELFF
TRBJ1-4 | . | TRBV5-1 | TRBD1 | TGCGCCAGCAGCCAGGGACAGGGTCGGCAAAAACTGTTTTTT | CASSQGQGRQKLFF
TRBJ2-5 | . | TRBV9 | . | TGTGCCAGCAGCGTAGCCCGAGCGGAGAGGTACCAAGAGACCCAGTACTTC | CASSVARAERYQETQYF
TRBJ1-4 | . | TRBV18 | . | TGTGCCAGCTCACTAGAAACCGCTAATGAAAAACTGTTTTTT | CASSLETANEKLFF
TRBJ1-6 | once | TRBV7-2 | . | TGTGCCAGCAGCCCAGAGGCGGGTTCACCCCTCCACTTT | CASSPEAGSPLHF